What follows are 26 T cell receptor beta chains derived from one specimen sequenced in a study of lymphopenia after photon versus proton radiotherapy. The assay was immunoSEQ multiplex PCR, and TCRdb's table has in-frame clones only and misses some. This sample yields about 39,000 clones, of which approximately 90% are seen a single time; roughly 15% belongs to the top ten. The starting material was peripheral blood, obtained from a patient treated with photon-based radiotherapy. All receptors come from a man aged 60 to 75 with cholangiocarcinoma.

The genes are TRBV6-1 and TRBJ2-5; D unresolved. This CDR3 has 15 residues. CDR1 and CDR2 (germline): MNHNS, SASEGT. V gave up 2 bases and J gave up 6 bases, with 16 bases separating them. CDR3 protein: CASSELYQEGKTQYF. The CDR3 nucleotides read TGTGCCAGCAGTGAATTGTATCAAGAAGGAAAGACCCAGTACTTC.

This clone was counted a single time. The chain links TRBV7-2 to TRBJ1-2, with a tentative D call TRBD1 (5 bases). The CDR3 loop spans 15 amino acids. Germline loops: CDR1 SGHTA, CDR2 FQGNSA. V was pared by 5 bases and J by 3 bases, with 16 bases between. The DNA for the CDR3 is TGTGCCAGCAGCCCCGCAGGGAATCGGGACTATGGCTACACCTTC. The encoded protein is CASSPAGNRDYGYTF.

The chain joins TRBV18 to TRBJ2-2; 9 bases match TRBD1. The ends lost 6 bases at V and 5 bases at J; junction bases unmatched: 7. The CDR3 covers 15 residues. Germline lookup yields CDR1 KGHSH and CDR2 LQKENI. CDR3 protein: CASSPGQGRTGELFF. The CDR3 nucleotides are TGTGCCAGCTCGCCGGGACAGGGTAGAACCGGGGAGCTGTTTTTT.

The chain links TRBV27 to TRBJ2-2; TRBD2 aligns across 13 bases. The CDR3 contains 21 residues. The germline CDR1 and CDR2 sequences are MNHEY and SMNVEV (reference sequence). J was trimmed by 0 bases and V by 4 bases; bases with no gene match: 14. The CDR3, as DNA: TGTGCCAGCAGTTCCATCCTTTGGACTAGCGGGAGAAGTCCGAACACCGGGGAGCTGTTTTTT. Protein product: CASSSILWTSGRSPNTGELFF.

This clone was counted between two and nine times. The V gene is TRBV5-4, the J gene TRBJ2-1, with TRBD2 identical over 8 bases. J gave up 0 bases and V 4 bases, and 9 bases lay outside the gene matches. CDR1 and CDR2 (germline): SGHNT, YYREEE (reference sequence). The CDR3 runs 17 residues. The DNA of the CDR3 is TGTGCCAGCAGCCCGTGGGCGGGGGGCCGCTCCTACAATGAGCAGTTCTTC. It encodes CASSPWAGGRSYNEQFF.

This chain connects TRBV6-5 to TRBJ2-7; TRBD2 matches 7 bases. The length of the CDR3 is 14 residues. V gave up 5 bases and J gave up 3 bases; unmatched junction bases: 7. Germline V gene lookup returns CDR1 MNHEY and CDR2 SVGAGI. The CDR3 spells CASSPTSSHYEQYF. CDR3 coding DNA: TGTGCCAGCAGTCCGACTAGCTCCCACTACGAGCAGTACTTC.

Only a few counts were recorded for this clone. The V gene is TRBV6-1, the J gene TRBJ2-5; D possibly uses TRBD1 or TRBD2 (5 bases each). Trimming removed 6 bases at V and 2 bases at J, with 16 bases between. The CDR3 is made up of 15 amino acids. The germline V gene encodes CDR1 MNHNS and CDR2 SASEGT. In DNA, the CDR3 is TGTGCCAGCAGCCCCGGGGCAGGAAGGCAAGAGACCCAGTACTTC. Translated, it gives CASSPGAGRQETQYF.

The J gene is TRBJ2-7, the V gene TRBV27, with D maybe TRBD1 (6 bases). This CDR3 contains 15 residues. V lost 5 bases to trimming and J lost 0 bases, with 14 bases between them. CDR1 and CDR2 from the germline V gene are MNHEY and SMNVEV (reference sequence). The CDR3 is CASSPTDSVSYEQYF. The CDR3 region has the DNA TGTGCCAGCAGTCCCACGGACAGTGTCTCCTACGAGCAGTACTTC.

V and J are TRBV10-3 and TRBJ2-6; 7 positions agree with TRBD1. Germline CDR1 reads ENHRY; CDR2 reads SYGVKD. The CDR3 contains 13 residues. V shed 11 bases and J 0 bases; nucleotides not matched to a gene: 1. In nucleotides, the CDR3 is TGTGCCTCAGGGGGCTCTGGGGCCAACGTCCTGACTTTC. Its translation: CASGGSGANVLTF.

V is TRBV2 and J is TRBJ2-5; maybe TRBD1 (5 bases). This CDR3 has 13 residues. V was clipped by 2 bases and J by 5 bases, with 9 bases between them. The germline CDR1 and CDR2 sequences are SNHLY and FYNNEI. The CDR3 protein is CASSELRAETQYF. CDR3 sequence (DNA): TGTGCCAGCAGTGAACTCAGGGCGGAGACCCAGTACTTC.

The chain combines TRBV2 with TRBJ2-5, with 7 bases matching TRBD1. The germline V gene has CDR1 SNHLY and CDR2 FYNNEI. The CDR3 consists of 12 residues. CDR3 nucleotide sequence: TGTGCTAAAGACAGGGATCAAGAGACCCAGTACTTC. It is translated as CAKDRDQETQYF.

V usage is TRBV28 and J usage is TRBJ2-3; TRBD2 aligns across 9 bases. The V gene's germline CDR1 is MDHEN and CDR2 SYDVKM. This CDR3 has 19 residues. V lost 1 base to trimming and J lost 2 bases; unmatched junction nucleotides: 13. The CDR3 here is CASSLLSAGSGRPTDTQYF. The CDR3 nucleotides read TGTGCCAGCAGTTTATTGTCGGCGGGGAGCGGGAGGCCCACAGATACGCAGTATTTT.

The gene calls are TRBV19 and TRBJ2-1, with D maybe TRBD2 (5 bases). The CDR3 covers 17 residues. Germline lookup yields CDR1 LNHDA and CDR2 SQIVND (reference sequence). V was shortened by 5 bases and J by 0 bases, with 17 bases between the two germline ends. This CDR3 reads CASSPLGSASSYNEQFF. The CDR3 DNA follows: TGTGCCAGTAGTCCTCTAGGGAGCGCAAGCTCCTACAATGAGCAGTTCTTC.

V and J are TRBV11-3 and TRBJ2-1; TRBD1 matches at 7 bases. V dropped 6 bases and J dropped 3; count of bases not matched to a gene: 5. Looked up from germline, CDR1 is SGHNT and CDR2 is YENEEA. The CDR3 totals 14 residues. The CDR3 nucleotides are TGTGCCAGCAGTCCAGGGGGTGGCTACAATGAGCAGTTCTTC. It codes for CASSPGGGYNEQFF.

The CDR3 sequence: CATSRDFTYSNQPQHF. CDR3 DNA sequence: TGTGCCACCAGCAGAGATTTCACCTATAGCAATCAGCCCCAGCATTTT. V and J are TRBV15 and TRBJ1-5; no clear D. V dropped 0 bases and J dropped 0 bases, with 9 bases sitting between them. The CDR3 length is 16 residues. Per germline, CDR1 LNHNV and CDR2 YYDKDF (reference sequence).

This clone was detected only a few times. The gene calls are TRBV10-1 and TRBJ2-7, with 9 bases aligning to TRBD2. Trimming at V came to 3 bases and at J to 3 bases, leaving 3 bases not matched to a gene. Germline values: CDR1 WNHNN, CDR2 SYGVQD (reference sequence). This CDR3 region has 14 residues. The CDR3 nucleotides read TGCGCCAGCAGTGAACTAGCGGGTAGCTACGAGCAGTACTTC. Its protein is CASSELAGSYEQYF.

The gene calls are TRBV7-9 and TRBJ1-2; 10 bases align to TRBD1. Germline V lookup: CDR1 SEHNR, CDR2 FQNEAQ (reference sequence). The CDR3 runs 13 residues. The J segment lost 9 bases and the V segment lost 7 bases, leaving 8 bases of the junction unmatched. The CDR3 region has the DNA TGTGCCAGCACCGATGGGACAGGGGCTCGCTACACCTTC. Translation: CASTDGTGARYTF.

The chain has TRBV4-2 and TRBJ2-3, with TRBD2 matching 12 bases. CDR3 length: 18 amino acids. Germline CDR1 and CDR2: LGHNA and YNFKEQ. Trimming cost V 5 bases and J 2 bases; bases outside gene matches: 11. Here the CDR3 reads CASSLGLAGGSFTDTQYF. CDR3 bases: TGTGCCAGCAGCTTGGGACTAGCGGGCGGTAGCTTCACAGATACGCAGTATTTT.

The J gene is TRBJ1-4, the V gene TRBV28, with D unclear. CDR3 length: 13 residues. Trimming pared 2 bases from V and 6 bases from J, leaving 7 bases between. Per the germline V gene, CDR1 is MDHEN and CDR2 is SYDVKM. The chain's CDR3 is CASSLAEYEKLFF. CDR3 DNA: TGTGCCAGCAGTTTAGCAGAATATGAAAAACTGTTTTTT.

V usage is TRBV29-1 and J usage is TRBJ2-7; D is uncertain. Trimming pared 1 base from V and 7 bases from J, leaving 11 bases between. The CDR3 has 12 amino acids. The germline V gene has CDR1 SQVTM and CDR2 ANQGSEA. The CDR3 DNA sequence: TGCAGCGTTGAAGTGGGGTCTGGGGAGCAGTACTTC. Translated: CSVEVGSGEQYF.

This chain uses TRBV28 with TRBJ2-4, with 7 nucleotides matching TRBD2. Germline trimming cut 3 bases from V and 4 bases from J; bases unmatched to any gene: 12. This CDR3 is built from 17 residues. Germline assignment: CDR1 MDHEN and CDR2 SYDVKM. CDR3 nucleotide sequence: TGTGCCAGCAGTTTGTATGGGCGGGAGAATTTAAAAAACATTCAGTACTTC. This translates into CASSLYGRENLKNIQYF.

The chain links TRBV11-1 to TRBJ1-5; D might be TRBD1 (5 bases). The CDR3 covers 12 residues. Germline CDR1 and CDR2: SGHAT and FQDESV (reference sequence). With 2 bases removed from V and 11 bases from J, the gap between germline ends came to 10 bases. CDR3 loop: CASSLPGGAQHF. In nucleotides, the CDR3 is TGTGCCAGCAGCTTACCCGGGGGGGCCCAGCATTTT.

The chain employs TRBV21-1 and TRBJ2-3; no DNA check was done on the table's D call, TRBD2. TRBV21-1 is reported as a pseudogene. This CDR3 comprises 16 residues. The CDR3 spells CASSNISSGSSDTQYF. For the CDR3, the DNA is TGTGCCAGCAGCAACATTTCGAGCGGGAGTTCAGATACGCAGTATTTT.

The chain employs TRBV5-1 and TRBJ1-1; no reliable D call. The CDR3 totals 14 residues. CDR1 and CDR2 from the germline V gene are SGHRS and YFSETQ. Trimming cost V 1 base and J 3 bases, with 10 bases left between them. CDR3 amino acids: CASSLLFRDTEAFF. CDR3 DNA: TGCGCCAGCAGCTTGCTTTTTCGGGACACTGAAGCTTTCTTT.

The chain uses TRBV18 and TRBJ1-1, with D possibly matching TRBD1 (5 bases). CDR3 length equals 16 residues. Trimming stripped 5 bases from V and 5 bases from J, with 21 bases between. CDR1 KGHSH and CDR2 LQKENI come from the germline V gene. The CDR3 loop reads CASSSNRDPEGTEAFF. The CDR3 bases are TGTGCCAGCTCATCCAATCGGGACCCCGAGGGGACTGAAGCTTTCTTT. Filled out from reference TRBV18 and TRBJ1-1, the complete variable domain reads NAGVMQNPRHLVRRRGQEARLRCSPMKGHSHVYWYRQLPEEGLKFMVYLQKENIIDESGMPKERFSAEFPKEGPSILRIQQVVRGDSAAYFCASSSNRDPEGTEAFFGQGTRLTVV.

The V and J genes are TRBV5-5 and TRBJ1-1, with D possibly matching TRBD1 (5 bases). V shed 4 bases and J shed 0 bases, with 10 bases lying between them. Looked up from germline, CDR1 is SGHKS and CDR2 is YYEKEE (reference sequence). This CDR3 has 14 residues. The CDR3 sequence: CASSPRQLNTEAFF. Here the CDR3 DNA reads TGTGCCAGCAGCCCAAGACAGCTGAACACTGAAGCTTTCTTT.